What follows is one T cell receptor (beta chain) and its context. The protocol was immunoSEQ multiplex PCR, while the TCRdb copy is restricted to in-frame clones and leaves out a portion. The table records 40,000 to 45,000 clones, around 89% of them present only once. The data were obtained in a study of T cell changes during pregnancy in multiple sclerosis. The CDR3 sequence is 21 residues long. The germline V gene has CDR1 LGHNA and CDR2 YSLEER. V lost 1 base and J lost 0; bases outside the gene matches: 20. The V gene is TRBV4-3, the J gene TRBJ1-1; TRBD1 matches 7 bases. Sequenced material: CD8+ T cells from peripheral blood mononuclear cells, taken after pregnancy. The source is a female donor in good health, enrolled as a control in a pregnancy study. The CDR3 loop is CASSQAPRGEFAIGMNTEAFF. Here the CDR3 DNA reads TGCGCCAGCAGCCAAGCCCCCAGGGGGGAATTCGCCATTGGGATGAACACTGAAGCTTTCTTT.